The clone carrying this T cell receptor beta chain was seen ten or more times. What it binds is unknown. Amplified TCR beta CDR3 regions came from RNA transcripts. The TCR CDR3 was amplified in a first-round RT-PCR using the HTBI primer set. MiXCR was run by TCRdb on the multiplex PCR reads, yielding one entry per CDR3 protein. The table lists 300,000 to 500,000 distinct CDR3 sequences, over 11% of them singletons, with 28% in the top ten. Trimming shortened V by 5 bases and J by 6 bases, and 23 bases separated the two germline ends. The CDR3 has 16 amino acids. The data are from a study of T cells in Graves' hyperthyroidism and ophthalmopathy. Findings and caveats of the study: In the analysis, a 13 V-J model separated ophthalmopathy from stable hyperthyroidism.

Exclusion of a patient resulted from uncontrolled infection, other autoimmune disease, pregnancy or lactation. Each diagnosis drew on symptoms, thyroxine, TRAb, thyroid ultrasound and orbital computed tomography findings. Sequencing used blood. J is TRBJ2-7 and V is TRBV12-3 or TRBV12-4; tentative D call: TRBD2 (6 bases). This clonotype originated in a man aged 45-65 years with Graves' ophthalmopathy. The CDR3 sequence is CASSPPSGSGPLEQYF. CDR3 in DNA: TGTGCCAGCAGTCCACCTTCCGGGAGCGGGCCCCTCGAGCAGTACTTC.